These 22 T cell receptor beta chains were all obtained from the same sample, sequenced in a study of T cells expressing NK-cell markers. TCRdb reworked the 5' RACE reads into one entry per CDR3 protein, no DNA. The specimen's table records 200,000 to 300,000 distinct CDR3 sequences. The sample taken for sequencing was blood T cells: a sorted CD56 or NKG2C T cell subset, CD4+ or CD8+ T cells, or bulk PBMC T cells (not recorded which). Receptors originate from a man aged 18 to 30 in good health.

This CDR3 is CSVLGPASYNEQFF. The rearrangement links TRBV29-1 to TRBJ2-1; TCRdb proposes TRBD1, but this gene call is untestable without DNA. Germline V gene lookup returns CDR1 SQVTM and CDR2 ANQGSEA. The CDR3 contains 14 residues.

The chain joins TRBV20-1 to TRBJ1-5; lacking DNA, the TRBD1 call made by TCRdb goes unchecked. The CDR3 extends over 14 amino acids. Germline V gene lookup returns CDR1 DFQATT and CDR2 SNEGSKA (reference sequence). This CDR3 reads CSARDGWGNQPQHF.

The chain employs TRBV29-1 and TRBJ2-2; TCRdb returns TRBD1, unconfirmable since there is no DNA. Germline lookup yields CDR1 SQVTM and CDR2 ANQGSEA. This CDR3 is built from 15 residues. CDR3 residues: CSVRTGASNTGELFF.

The CDR3 here is CASSSPGLAGGGVFYEQFF. The J gene is TRBJ2-1, the V gene TRBV6-5; no DNA is available, so the TRBD2 call from TCRdb remains unchecked. The germline CDR1 and CDR2 sequences are MNHEY and SVGAGI. CDR3 size: 19 residues.

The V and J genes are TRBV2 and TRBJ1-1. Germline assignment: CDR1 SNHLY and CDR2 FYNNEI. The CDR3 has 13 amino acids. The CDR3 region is CASSLQGGTEAFF.

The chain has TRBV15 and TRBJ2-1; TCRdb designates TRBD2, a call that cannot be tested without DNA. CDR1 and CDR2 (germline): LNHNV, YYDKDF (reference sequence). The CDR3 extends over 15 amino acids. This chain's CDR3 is CATSRDLAGVDEQFF.

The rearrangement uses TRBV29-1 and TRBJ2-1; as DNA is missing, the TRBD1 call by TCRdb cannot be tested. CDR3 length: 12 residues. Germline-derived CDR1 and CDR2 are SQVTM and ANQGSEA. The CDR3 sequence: CSVVTGHYEQFF.

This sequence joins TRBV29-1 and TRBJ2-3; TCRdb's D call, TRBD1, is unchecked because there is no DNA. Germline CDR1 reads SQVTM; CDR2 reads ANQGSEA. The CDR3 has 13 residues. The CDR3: CSVRGLITDTQYF.

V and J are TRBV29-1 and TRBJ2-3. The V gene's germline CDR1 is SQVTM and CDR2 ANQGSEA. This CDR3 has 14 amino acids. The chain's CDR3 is CSVELLGGPDTQYF.

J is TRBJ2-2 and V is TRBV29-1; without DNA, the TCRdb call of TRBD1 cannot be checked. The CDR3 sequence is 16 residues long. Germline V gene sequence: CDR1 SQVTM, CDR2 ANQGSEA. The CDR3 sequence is CSVAPGTARYTGELFF.

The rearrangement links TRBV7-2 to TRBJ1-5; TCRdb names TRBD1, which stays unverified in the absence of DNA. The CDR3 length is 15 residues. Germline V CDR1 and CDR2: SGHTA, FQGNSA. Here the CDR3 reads CASSTLTGENQPQHF. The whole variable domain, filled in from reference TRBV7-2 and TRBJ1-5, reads GAGVSQSPSNKVTEKGKDVELRCDPISGHTALYWYRQSLGQGLEFLIYFQGNSAPDKSGLPSDRFSAERTGGSVSTLTIQRTQQEDSAVYLCASSTLTGENQPQHFGDGTRLSIL.

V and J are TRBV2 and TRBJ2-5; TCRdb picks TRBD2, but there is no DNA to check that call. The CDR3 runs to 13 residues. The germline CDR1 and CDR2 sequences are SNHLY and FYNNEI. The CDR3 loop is CASSEGASGAQYF.

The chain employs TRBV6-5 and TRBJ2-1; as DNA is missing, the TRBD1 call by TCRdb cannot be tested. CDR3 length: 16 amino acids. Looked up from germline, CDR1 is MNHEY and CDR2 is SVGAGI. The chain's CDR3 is CASSPGGIISYNEQFF.

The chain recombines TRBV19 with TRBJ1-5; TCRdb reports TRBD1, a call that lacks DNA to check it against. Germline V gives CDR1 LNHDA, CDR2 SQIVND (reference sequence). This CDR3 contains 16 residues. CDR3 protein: CASSATDRGYNQPQHF.

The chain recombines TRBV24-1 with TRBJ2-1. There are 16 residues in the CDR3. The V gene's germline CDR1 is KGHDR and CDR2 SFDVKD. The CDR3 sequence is CATSDRDSSSYNEQFF.

Here the CDR3 reads CASSHPRQGIPNSNQPQHF. The chain is built from TRBV4-1 and TRBJ1-5; TCRdb names TRBD1, which stays unverified in the absence of DNA. Germline assignment: CDR1 MGHRA and CDR2 YSYEKL. The CDR3 is made up of 19 amino acids.

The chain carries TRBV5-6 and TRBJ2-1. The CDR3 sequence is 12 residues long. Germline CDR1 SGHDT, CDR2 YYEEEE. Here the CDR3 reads CASSLLNNEQFF.

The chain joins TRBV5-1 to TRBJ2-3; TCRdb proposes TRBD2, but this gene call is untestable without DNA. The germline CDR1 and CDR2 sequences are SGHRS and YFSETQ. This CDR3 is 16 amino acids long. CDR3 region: CASRFGLAGGTDTQYF. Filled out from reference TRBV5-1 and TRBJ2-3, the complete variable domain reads KAGVTQTPRYLIKTRGQQVTLSCSPISGHRSVSWYQQTPGQGLQFLFEYFSETQRNKGNFPGRFSGRQFSNSRSEMNVSTLELGDSALYLCASRFGLAGGTDTQYFGPGTRLTVL.

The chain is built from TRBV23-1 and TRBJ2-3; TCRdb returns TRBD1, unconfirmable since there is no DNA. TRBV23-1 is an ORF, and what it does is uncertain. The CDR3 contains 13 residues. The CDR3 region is CASSDRAADTQYF.

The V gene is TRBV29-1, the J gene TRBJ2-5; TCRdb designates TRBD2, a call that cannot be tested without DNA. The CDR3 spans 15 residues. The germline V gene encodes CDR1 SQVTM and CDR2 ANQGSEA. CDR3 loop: CSVNPLTGIRETQYF. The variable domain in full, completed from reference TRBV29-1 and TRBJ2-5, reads SAVISQKPSRDICQRGTSLTIQCQVDSQVTMMFWYRQQPGQSLTLIATANQGSEATYESGFVIDKFPISRPNLTFSTLTVSNMSPEDSSIYLCSVNPLTGIRETQYFGPGTRLLVL.

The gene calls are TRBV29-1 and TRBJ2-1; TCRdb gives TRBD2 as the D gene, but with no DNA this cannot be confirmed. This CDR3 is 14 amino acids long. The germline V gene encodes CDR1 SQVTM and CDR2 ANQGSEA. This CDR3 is CSVSGRANFDEQFF.

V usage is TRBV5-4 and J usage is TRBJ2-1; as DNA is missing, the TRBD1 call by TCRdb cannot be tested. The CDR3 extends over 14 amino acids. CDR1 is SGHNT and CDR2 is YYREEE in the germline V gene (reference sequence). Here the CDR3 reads CASSWGQGGNEQFF.